This entry features one T cell receptor (beta chain) sequence. Relative to the germline gene, one junction end is altered; a read error may explain this. Germline lookup yields CDR1 SQVTM and CDR2 ANQGSEA. CDR3 length: 14 amino acids. For the second PCR, which ran for about 7 to 11 cycles, a sample-barcoded 5' primer and a J-beta primer mix were used. MiXCR, applied by TCRdb to the 5' RACE reads, yields one record per CDR3 protein. The sample lists about 760,000 distinct CDR3 sequences; 20% to 30% were seen once. The sample is drawn from a study of blood T cells in healthy people across ages. These same data were also listed under a study on T cells of mothers and their children.

The origin of this receptor is a boy aged 5 to 17 in good health. V usage is TRBV29-1 and J usage is TRBJ1-2; TRBD1 matches 7 bases. The sample taken for sequencing was blood. The CDR3 here is CSAQVRQGAYGYAF. The CDR3 DNA reads as TGCAGCGCCCAAGTTAGACAGGGCGCGTATGGCTACGCCTTC.